This TCR beta chain was documented in a study of T cells in Graves' hyperthyroidism and ophthalmopathy. As for the study in general: Peripheral blood was collected at initial diagnosis, before any treatment.

A single count supports this clonotype. The antigen is unknown. There are 14 residues in the CDR3. Between the trimmed V and J ends, which lost 6 bases and 0 bases, there was a span of 9 bases. Germline V gene lookup returns CDR1 MNHEY and CDR2 SMNVEV (reference sequence). Graves' hyperthyroidism qualified as stable when ophthalmopathy did not progress within 18 months. Amplification targeted TCR beta CDR3 regions from RNA transcripts. The HTBI primer set drove a first-round RT-PCR of the TCR CDR3. TCRdb used MiXCR to reprocess the multiplex PCR reads, holding one entry per CDR3 protein. The repertoire holds about 320,000 distinct CDR3 sequences, about 15% seen once, with approximately 33% in the top ten. Study-wide findings and caveats: Most thyroid clonotypes expanded above 0.001 appeared in blood too. Stable hyperthyroidism and ophthalmopathy were separated using 13 V-J signatures.

The chain uses TRBV27 and TRBJ1-3; D might be TRBD1 (5 bases). The specimen was blood. The origin of this receptor is a man between 25 and 39 years old with Graves' hyperthyroidism. The CDR3 DNA sequence: TGTGCCAGCAGGGGTGGGGGCTCTGGAAACACCATATATTTT. Translating gives CASRGGGSGNTIYF.